This T cell receptor (beta chain) appears in the sequencing data of a study of identical twins. Germline V lookup: CDR1 SGDLS, CDR2 YYNGEE. The CDR3 is made up of 14 amino acids. Trimming at V came to 2 bases and at J to 6 bases, leaving 4 bases not matched to a gene. Study-wide results and caveats: In zero-insertion analyses, partial confounding could arise from invariant MAIT and iNKT cells. Within cord blood, abundant beta clonotypes carried fewer insertions, but memory repertoires showed no such trend.

TCRdb fed the 5' RACE reads into MiXCR, producing one record per CDR3 protein. The sample records about 330,000 distinct CDR3 sequences, over 9% being singletons. This clonotype was seen a few times. Its matching antigen is unknown. These data are also associated with another study on yellow fever vaccine responses in identical twins.

This sequence was found in a woman aged 18-30 years in good health. Specimen: CD8+ T cells sorted from blood. The rearrangement uses TRBV9 and TRBJ2-7, with 11 positions matching TRBD2. The CDR3: CASSVKTSGTEQYF. The CDR3 DNA is TGTGCCAGCAGCGTTAAGACTAGCGGGACCGAGCAGTACTTC.